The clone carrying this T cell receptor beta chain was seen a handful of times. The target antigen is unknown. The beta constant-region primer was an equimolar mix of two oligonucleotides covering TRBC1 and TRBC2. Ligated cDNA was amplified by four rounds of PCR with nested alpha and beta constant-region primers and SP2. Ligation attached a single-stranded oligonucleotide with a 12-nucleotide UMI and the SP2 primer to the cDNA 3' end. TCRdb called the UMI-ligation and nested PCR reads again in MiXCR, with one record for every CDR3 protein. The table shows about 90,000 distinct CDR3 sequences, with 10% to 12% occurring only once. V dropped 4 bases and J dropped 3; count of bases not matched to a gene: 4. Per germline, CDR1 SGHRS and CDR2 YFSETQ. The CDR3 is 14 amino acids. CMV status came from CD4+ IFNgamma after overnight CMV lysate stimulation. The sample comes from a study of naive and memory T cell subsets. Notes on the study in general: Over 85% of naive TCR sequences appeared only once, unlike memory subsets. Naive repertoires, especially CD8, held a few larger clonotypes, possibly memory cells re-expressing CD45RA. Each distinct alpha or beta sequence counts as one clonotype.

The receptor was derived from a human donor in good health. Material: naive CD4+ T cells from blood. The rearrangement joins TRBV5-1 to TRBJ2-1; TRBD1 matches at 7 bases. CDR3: CASSATGIYNEQFF. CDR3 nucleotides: TGCGCCAGCAGCGCGACAGGGATCTACAATGAGCAGTTCTTC. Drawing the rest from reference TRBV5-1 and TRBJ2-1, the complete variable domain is KAGVTQTPRYLIKTRGQQVTLSCSPISGHRSVSWYQQTPGQGLQFLFEYFSETQRNKGNFPGRFSGRQFSNSRSEMNVSTLELGDSALYLCASSATGIYNEQFFGPGTRLTVL.